This record concerns one TCR beta chain sequence. What it binds is unknown. V gave up 3 bases and J gave up 3 bases, with 7 bases separating them. The length of the CDR3 is 12 residues. The germline V gene has CDR1 SGHRS and CDR2 YFSETQ. The data were taken from a study of T cell responses to AZD1222 COVID-19 vaccine. Study-wide context: Second-dose intervals of approximately 4 or approximately 12 weeks were pooled.

The repertoire was sequenced with immunoSEQ multiplex PCR; TCRdb's copy has only in-frame clones and lacks some. The data hold 140,000 to 150,000 clones, with 88% observed a single time. Study conclusions and caveats: Scientists sampled the repertoires only once the peak T cell response had passed. Females outnumbered males among donors, who were mostly white British; clonal diversity was possibly underestimated.

This receptor was taken from an adult in good health. The chain combines TRBV5-1 with TRBJ2-7; D perhaps matches TRBD1 (6 bases). Sample: peripheral blood, taken on day 0 of AZD1222 vaccination. The CDR3 sequence: CASSSTGYEQYF. The CDR3 DNA reads as TGCGCCAGCAGCTCGACAGGCTACGAGCAGTACTTC.